This T cell receptor beta chain was identified in a study of CDR3 diversity in severe acne. The germline V gene encodes CDR1 SGHTA and CDR2 FQGNSA. The CDR3 contains 11 residues. Deletions cut 4 bases from V and 7 bases from J, with 8 bases between. TCRdb reprocessed the PCR reads with MiXCR, giving one entry per CDR3 protein. Here the sample spans under 100,000 distinct CDR3 sequences, roughly half being singletons. What was sequenced was blood. The source is a male donor in good health, serving as a control. This sequence joins TRBV7-2 and TRBJ2-7; maybe TRBD1 (6 bases). CDR3 loop: CASSSGQEQYF. The CDR3 DNA sequence: TGTGCCAGCAGCTCCGGACAGGAGCAGTACTTC.